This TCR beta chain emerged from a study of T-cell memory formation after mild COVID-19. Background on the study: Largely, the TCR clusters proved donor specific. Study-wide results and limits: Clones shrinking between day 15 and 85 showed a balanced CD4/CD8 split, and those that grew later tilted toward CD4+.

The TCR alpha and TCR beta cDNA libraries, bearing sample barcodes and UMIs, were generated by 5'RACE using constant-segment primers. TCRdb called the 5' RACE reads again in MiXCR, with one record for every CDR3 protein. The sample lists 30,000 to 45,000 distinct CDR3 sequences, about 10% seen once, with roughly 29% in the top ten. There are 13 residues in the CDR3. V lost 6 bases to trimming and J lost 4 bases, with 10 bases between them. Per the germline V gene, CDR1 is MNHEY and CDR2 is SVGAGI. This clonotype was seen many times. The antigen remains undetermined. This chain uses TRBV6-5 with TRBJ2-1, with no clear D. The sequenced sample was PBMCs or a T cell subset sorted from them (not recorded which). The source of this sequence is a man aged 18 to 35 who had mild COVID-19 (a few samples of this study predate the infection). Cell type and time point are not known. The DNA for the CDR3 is TGTGCCAGCAGGGCGGTGGGGTACAATGAGCAGTTCTTC. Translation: CASRAVGYNEQFF.